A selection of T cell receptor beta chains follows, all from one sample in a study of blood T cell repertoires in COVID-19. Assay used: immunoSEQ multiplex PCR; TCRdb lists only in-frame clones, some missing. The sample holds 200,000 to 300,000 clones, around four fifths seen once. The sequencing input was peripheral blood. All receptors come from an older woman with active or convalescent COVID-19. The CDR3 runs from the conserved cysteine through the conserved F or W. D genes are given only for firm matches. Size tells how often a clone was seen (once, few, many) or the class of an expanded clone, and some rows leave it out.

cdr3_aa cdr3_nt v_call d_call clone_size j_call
CASSLTQGEQYF TGTGCCAGCAGCCTTACCCAGGGCGAGCAGTACTTC TRBV7-9 - - TRBJ2-7
CASSEVGDGELFF TGTGCCAGCAGTGAAGTGGGCGACGGGGAGCTGTTTTTT TRBV6-1 - few TRBJ2-2
CASSAAGGHYNEQFF TGTGCCAGCAGCGCAGCGGGGGGCCACTACAATGAGCAGTTCTTC TRBV7-2 TRBD2 - TRBJ2-1
CASSLSRGNTEAFF TGTGCCAGCAGTTTATCCAGGGGGAACACTGAAGCTTTCTTT TRBV27 - - TRBJ1-1
CASSLSRSSYNEQFF TGTGCCAGCTCACTGTCGCGGAGCTCCTACAATGAGCAGTTCTTC TRBV18 - - TRBJ2-1
CASSQTGGAWPEAFF TGTGCCAGCAGCCAAACAGGGGGCGCCTGGCCTGAAGCTTTCTTT TRBV14 TRBD1 once TRBJ1-1
CASSPGEKGQPQHF TGTGCCAGCTCACCTGGTGAAAAGGGGCAGCCCCAGCATTTT TRBV18 - - TRBJ1-5
CSVDRGGTEAFF TGCAGCGTTGACAGGGGTGGGACTGAAGCTTTCTTT TRBV29-1 - few TRBJ1-1
CASSPGLAASGEQYF TGTGCCAGCAGCCCGGGACTAGCGGCCTCCGGCGAGCAGTACTTC TRBV13 TRBD2 - TRBJ2-7
CASGDRQNTGELFF TGTGCCAGCGGGGACAGACAGAACACCGGGGAGCTGTTTTTT TRBV2 TRBD1 - TRBJ2-2
CASSLSGLAMNTGELFF TGTGCCAGCAGCTTATCAGGACTAGCGATGAACACCGGGGAGCTGTTTTTT TRBV7-3 TRBD2 - TRBJ2-2
CASSLGSSYNEQFF TGTGCCAGCAGCTTAGGGAGCTCCTACAATGAGCAGTTCTTC TRBV7-2 - - TRBJ2-1
CATSRLSVVYNEQFF TGTGCCACCAGCCGGTTGAGCGTGGTCTACAATGAGCAGTTCTTC TRBV15 - - TRBJ2-1
CAWSVQEGADGYTF TGTGCCTGGAGTGTACAAGAGGGGGCAGATGGCTACACCTTC TRBV30 TRBD1 - TRBJ1-2
CASSLRDSLSGANVLTF TGTGCCAGCAGCTTAAGGGACTCCCTCTCCGGGGCCAACGTCCTGACTTTC TRBV7-9 - once TRBJ2-6
CASIRLAANTGELFF TGTGCCAGCATCCGACTAGCGGCGAACACCGGGGAGCTGTTTTTT TRBV11-2 TRBD2 - TRBJ2-2
CASSFLTGAEEYGYTF TGTGCCAGCAGCTTCCTCACAGGGGCAGAGGAGTATGGCTACACCTTC TRBV11-3 TRBD1 once TRBJ1-2
CASSPNSGAGGPSTGELFF TGTGCCAGCAGCCCCAACTCCGGAGCGGGGGGGCCCAGCACCGGGGAGCTGTTTTTT TRBV7-9 TRBD2 - TRBJ2-2
CASSARTGGFNTEAFF TGTGCCAGCAGCGCCCGGACAGGGGGATTTAACACTGAAGCTTTCTTT TRBV9 TRBD1 - TRBJ1-1
CASSPRSGGITTDTQYF TGTGCCAGCTCACCACGATCAGGGGGCATAACAACAGATACGCAGTATTTT TRBV18 TRBD1 - TRBJ2-3
CASSVGWGDTEAFF TGTGCCAGCAGCGTAGGGTGGGGGGACACTGAAGCTTTCTTT TRBV9 - - TRBJ1-1
CASRASGTGEQFF TGTGCCAGTCGGGCTAGCGGGACAGGTGAGCAGTTCTTC TRBV19 - - TRBJ2-1
CASSLWAGKGTEAFF TGTGCCAGCAGTTTATGGGCAGGGAAGGGTACTGAAGCTTTCTTT TRBV28 - - TRBJ1-1
CASRLTGGVGNSPLHF TGTGCCAGCAGATTGACAGGGGGCGTTGGGAATTCACCCCTCCACTTT TRBV28 TRBD1 - TRBJ1-6
CASSEQGAYGYTF TGCGCCAGCAGTGAGCAGGGGGCCTATGGCTACACCTTC TRBV10-2 TRBD1 few TRBJ1-2
CASSQAGSLSNEQFF TGCGCCAGCAGCCAAGCAGGGTCCCTTAGCAATGAGCAGTTCTTC TRBV4-1 - - TRBJ2-1
CASSQAGFANTEAFF TGTGCCAGCTCCCAGGCTGGGTTCGCGAACACTGAAGCTTTCTTT TRBV18 - once TRBJ1-1
CASSESYLAASSYNEQFF TGTGCCAGCAGTGAATCCTACCTAGCGGCCAGCTCCTACAATGAGCAGTTCTTC TRBV2 TRBD2 - TRBJ2-1
CASSSTGNSYNEQFF TGCGCCAGCAGCTCGACAGGGAACTCCTACAATGAGCAGTTCTTC TRBV5-1 TRBD1 - TRBJ2-1
CASSQDLSGNQHF TGTGCCAGCAGCCAAGATCTGTCCGGTAATCAGCATTTT TRBV14 - - TRBJ1-5
CASSTTGRDTGELFF TGCGCCAGCAGCACGACAGGGCGAGACACCGGGGAGCTGTTTTTT TRBV5-1 TRBD1 - TRBJ2-2
CASSLTAGGHEQFF TGCGCCAGCAGCTTGACGGCAGGGGGGCATGAGCAGTTCTTC TRBV5-1 - - TRBJ2-1
CASSLGTPEIYGYTF TGTGCCAGCAGTTTGGGGACACCCGAAATCTATGGCTACACCTTC TRBV6-2/TRBV6-3 - - TRBJ1-2
CASSSPRSDNSPLHF TGTGCCAGCAGTTCCCCCAGGTCCGATAATTCACCCCTCCACTTT TRBV28 - - TRBJ1-6
CASLGFSRFTEAFF TGTGCCTCCCTGGGCTTTTCCCGCTTCACTGAAGCTTTCTTT TRBV30 - - TRBJ1-1
CASSAWDSKMNTEAFF TGTGCCAGCAGCGCATGGGACAGCAAAATGAACACTGAAGCTTTCTTT TRBV14 TRBD1 once TRBJ1-1
CASSTGGVNYGYTF TGTGCCAGCAGTACCGGGGGGGTAAACTATGGCTACACCTTC TRBV6-5 - - TRBJ1-2
CASSHRQGAGEAFF TGTGCCAGCAGCCACCGTCAGGGGGCTGGTGAAGCTTTCTTT TRBV3-1/TRBV3-2 TRBD1 - TRBJ1-1
CASSVESLPLSGANVLTF TGTGCCAGCAGCGTAGAGAGCCTCCCCCTCTCTGGGGCCAACGTCCTGACTTTC TRBV9 - - TRBJ2-6
CASSLLGQGQETQYF TGCGCCAGCAGCTTGTTGGGACAGGGTCAAGAGACCCAGTACTTC TRBV5-1 TRBD1 - TRBJ2-5
CASSQGRYGYTF TGTGCCAGCAGCCAAGGTCGGTATGGCTACACCTTC TRBV3-1/TRBV3-2 - - TRBJ1-2
CASSLAGYSYEQYF TGTGCCAGCAGCTTAGCGGGATACTCCTACGAGCAGTACTTC TRBV11-2 - - TRBJ2-7
CASSPGTSYGYTF TGTGCCAGCAGCCCAGGGACATCCTATGGCTACACCTTC TRBV3-1/TRBV3-2 - few TRBJ1-2
CASSMTGGASGYTF TGTGCCAGTAGTATGACAGGGGGCGCCTCTGGCTACACCTTC TRBV19 TRBD1 - TRBJ1-2